This TCR beta chain is from a study of blood T cell repertoires in COVID-19. In the study overall: COVID-19 samples, acute and convalescent, were from the United States, Italy and Spain. PBMCs, B-cell-depleted T cells, or T cells were the source of the cDNA or gDNA that made up the material.

Per the study methods: Amplification with reference gene primers provided the estimates of nucleated cell counts. Produced via immunoSEQ multiplex PCR; TCRdb's table is partial and in-frame only. D and trimming were read from the DNA, whereas the V and J calls and clone size are those reported in that table. This table holds 150,000 or so clones, over 80% found once. Trimming took 1 base from V and 2 from J; bases not matched to a gene: 2. The germline gives CDR1 LNHDA, CDR2 SQIVND (reference sequence). This CDR3 is built from 16 residues. The genes are TRBV19 and TRBJ2-6; 7 bases agree with TRBD1. The clonotype comes from a woman aged 60 to 75 with acute or convalescent COVID-19. The sample taken for sequencing was peripheral blood. This CDR3 reads CASSIATGAGANVLTF. The CDR3 DNA reads as TGTGCCAGTAGTATAGCCACAGGGGCTGGGGCCAACGTCCTGACTTTC.